This entry lists 31 T cell receptor beta chains sequenced from one sample in a study of post-analysis software for immune sequencing data (dated by TCRdb to 2015 to 2017). Study-level results and caveats: About 5 TRBV segments, including TRBV5-6, TRBV5-1 and TRBV20-1, were significantly more frequent in patients than controls.

Libraries were constructed by PCR. The sequencer listed for this sample is Illumina HiSeq 2500. To reduce PCR and sequencing biases, unique molecular identifiers were built into the TCR beta cDNA libraries. TCRdb reran the public reads through fastp at Q25 and MiXCR, keeping productive beta chains. One record per CDR3 amino acid sequence lists the most common genes and DNA. A total of more than 500,000 distinct CDR3 sequences appear in this sample, roughly 34% of them only once. The ten top clones hold approximately 6% of the sample. The antigens these receptors bind are not known. The source material was blood. The receptors here all came from a girl between 2 and 17 years old with multiple sclerosis.

The CDR3 DNA reads as TGTGCCAGCAGTGCCCGACGGACCTCTAACTATGGCTACACCTTC. Translated: CASSARRTSNYGYTF. V is TRBV6-5 and J is TRBJ1-2; D not resolved. Trimming removed 5 bases at V and 0 bases at J, with 13 bases between. The CDR3 is 15 residues long. Germline assignment: CDR1 MNHEY and CDR2 SVGAGI.

The chain employs TRBV5-1 and TRBJ2-1; the match to TRBD1 covers 12 bases. Germline values: CDR1 SGHRS, CDR2 YFSETQ. The junction had 6 bases not matched to a gene; V was cut back by 4 bases and J by 7 bases. The CDR3 is made up of 15 amino acids. The CDR3 nucleotides read TGCGCCAGCAGCCGGGACAGGGGGCTAGGGAATGAGCAGTTCTTC. Translating gives CASSRDRGLGNEQFF. The entire variable domain, with the rest obtained from reference TRBV5-1 and TRBJ2-1, is as follows: KAGVTQTPRYLIKTRGQQVTLSCSPISGHRSVSWYQQTPGQGLQFLFEYFSETQRNKGNFPGRFSGRQFSNSRSEMNVSTLELGDSALYLCASSRDRGLGNEQFFGPGTRLTVL.

The chain employs TRBV9 and TRBJ1-6; 8 bases are shared with TRBD1. This CDR3 has 15 residues. The trim removed 2 bases at V and 7 bases at J, leaving 5 bases unmatched. The germline gives CDR1 SGDLS, CDR2 YYNGEE. DNA for the CDR3: TGTGCCAGCAGCGTCAGGGGGCTCGGGAATTCACCCCTCCACTTT. Encoded protein: CASSVRGLGNSPLHF.

This clonotype was picked up a small number of times. This chain uses TRBV4-1 with TRBJ2-1, with a tentative D call TRBD1 (5 bases). The germline V gene encodes CDR1 MGHRA and CDR2 YSYEKL. Trimming cost V 4 bases and J 8 bases, with 18 bases left between them. The CDR3 is 15 amino acids. CDR3 bases: TGCGCCAGCAGCCCCCCCCTCCGGCAGGGCGATGAGCAGTTCTTC. Encoded protein: CASSPPLRQGDEQFF.

V gene TRBV6-1 combines with J gene TRBJ1-2; 10 nucleotides align to TRBD1. The CDR3 has 15 residues. J was trimmed by 4 bases and V by 6 bases; bases with no gene match: 8. Germline V gene data show CDR1 as MNHNS and CDR2 as SASEGT. This CDR3 is CASSAGTGDVYGYTF. The CDR3 DNA sequence: TGTGCCAGCAGCGCCGGGACAGGGGATGTCTATGGCTACACCTTC.

CDR3 nucleotides: TGTGCCAGCAGCTCAGACAGGGCAGGCACTGAAGCTTTCTTT. It encodes CASSSDRAGTEAFF. The chain has TRBV7-9 and TRBJ1-1; 7 positions match TRBD1. The CDR3 runs to 14 residues. CDR1 and CDR2 (germline): SEHNR, FQNEAQ (reference sequence). The junction had 6 bases not matched to a gene; V was cut back by 4 bases and J by 4 bases.

The rearrangement joins TRBV6-6 to TRBJ2-7, with a possible D match to TRBD1 (5 bases). The CDR3 contains 16 residues. The V end was cut by 2 bases, the J end by 2 bases, with 16 bases between. Germline CDR1 and CDR2: MNHNY and SVGAGI (reference sequence). CDR3 amino acids: CASSYGSTGVTYEQYF. CDR3 DNA sequence: TGTGCCAGCAGTTACGGTTCAACAGGAGTTACCTACGAGCAGTACTTC.

In its sample, this clonotype was seen a few times. The V call is TRBV2, the J call TRBJ1-2, with a tentative D call TRBD1 (6 bases). The CDR3 is 12 residues long. Per germline, CDR1 SNHLY and CDR2 FYNNEI. The V and J ends lost 8 bases and 8 bases respectively, with 15 bases between them. The DNA for the CDR3 is TGTGCCAGCGGTTCGGGGGCATGGGGCTACACCTTC. This gives the protein CASGSGAWGYTF. Combining the CDR3 with reference TRBV2 and TRBJ1-2 gives the whole variable domain EPEVTQTPSHQVTQMGQEVILRCVPISNHLYFYWYRQILGQKVEFLVSFYNNEISEKSEIFDDQFSVERPDGSNFTLKIRSTKLEDSAMYFCASGSGAWGYTFGSGTRLTVV.

The genes are TRBV5-1 and TRBJ2-6; D ambiguous. V gave up 0 bases and J gave up 3 bases, with 7 bases separating them. The length of the CDR3 is 15 residues. Germline-derived CDR1 and CDR2 are SGHRS and YFSETQ. In nucleotides, the CDR3 is TGCGCCAGCAGCTTGGGCATTGGTGGGGCCAACGTCCTGACTTTC. Residues: CASSLGIGGANVLTF.

This clonotype has more than one count but fewer than ten. This rearrangement joins TRBV27 to TRBJ2-1; TRBD1 aligns across 10 bases. From germline, CDR1 is MNHEY and CDR2 SMNVEV (reference sequence). CDR3 length: 15 residues. Unmatched junction bases numbered 6, after V lost 5 bases and J lost 5 bases. The CDR3 sequence: CASSLDRGPDNEQFF. DNA for the CDR3: TGTGCCAGCAGTCTCGACAGGGGGCCGGACAATGAGCAGTTCTTC.

The V and J genes are TRBV4-1 and TRBJ1-6; D gene ambiguous. CDR3 length: 18 amino acids. Between the trimmed V and J ends, which lost 4 bases and 0 bases, there was a span of 16 bases. Germline V gene sequence: CDR1 MGHRA, CDR2 YSYEKL. CDR3 amino acids: CASSPTLSGSSYNSPLHF. In DNA form, the CDR3 reads TGCGCCAGCAGCCCGACCCTGAGCGGGAGCTCCTATAATTCACCCCTCCACTTT.

CDR3 in DNA: TGCAGTGCGTCTCCGACTAGCGGGGGGAGTAACACAGATACGCAGTATTTT. As protein: CSASPTSGGSNTDTQYF. The V call is TRBV20-1, the J call TRBJ2-3, with 13 bases aligning to TRBD2. The CDR3 loop spans 17 amino acids. The V gene end was trimmed by 6 bases and the J gene end by 2 bases; junction bases not matched to a gene: 11. CDR1 DFQATT and CDR2 SNEGSKA come from the germline V gene (reference sequence).

This clonotype was seen at least ten times. The rearrangement joins TRBV12-3 or TRBV12-4 to TRBJ2-3; D might be TRBD1 (6 bases). The CDR3 is 14 amino acids. V dropped 6 bases and J dropped 3 bases, with 13 bases sitting between them. The CDR3 loop is CASSSDQGTDTQYF. The CDR3, as DNA: TGTGCCAGCAGCTCGGACCAGGGGACAGATACGCAGTATTTT.

As to this clonotype: An end of the junction differs from the germline gene, which may be a read error. The genes are TRBV12-3 or TRBV12-4 and TRBJ2-3; 9 nucleotides align to TRBD2. The CDR3 has 15 residues. As DNA, the CDR3 is TGTGCCAGCCTTCCAAGCGGGGGGACTGCAGATGCGCAGTATTTT. Its translation is CASLPSGGTADAQYF.

The chain links TRBV20-1 to TRBJ1-2, with unresolved D. Germline V gives CDR1 DFQATT, CDR2 SNEGSKA (reference sequence). The length of the CDR3 is 10 residues. The V end was cut by 5 bases, the J end by 7 bases, with 8 bases between. The chain's CDR3 is CSAGSVGYTF. The CDR3 nucleotides are TGCAGTGCTGGATCCGTTGGCTACACCTTC.

A few counts support this clonotype. V is TRBV5-1 and J is TRBJ2-1; possible D gene TRBD2, 6 bases. Trimming cost V 0 bases and J 8 bases, with 21 bases left between them. Germline V lookup: CDR1 SGHRS, CDR2 YFSETQ. CDR3 length equals 17 residues. The CDR3 bases are TGCGCCAGCAGCTTGGAGCTCCCGTGGCGGCCGGGGGATGAGCAGTTCTTC. Its protein product is CASSLELPWRPGDEQFF.

The chain employs TRBV20-1 and TRBJ2-4; no clear D gene. Germline values: CDR1 DFQATT, CDR2 SNEGSKA (reference sequence). V was trimmed by 3 bases and J by 0 bases, leaving 3 bases between them. This CDR3 is 12 amino acids long. The CDR3: CSARGAKNIQYF. CDR3 sequence (DNA): TGCAGTGCTAGGGGAGCCAAAAACATTCAGTACTTC.

This chain uses TRBV20-1 with TRBJ2-3; 7 nucleotides line up with TRBD1. The J segment lost 5 bases and the V segment lost 2 bases, leaving 4 bases of the junction unmatched. The germline gives CDR1 DFQATT, CDR2 SNEGSKA (reference sequence). CDR3 length: 13 amino acids. CDR3: CSARPTGLDTQYF. The CDR3 region has the DNA TGCAGTGCTAGACCGACAGGGTTAGATACGCAGTATTTT.

This clonotype was found a few times. This chain connects TRBV20-1 to TRBJ2-2, with D perhaps TRBD1 (7 bases). The germline gives CDR1 DFQATT, CDR2 SNEGSKA (reference sequence). The CDR3 is 14 amino acids. V was cut by 5 bases and J by 5 bases, with 15 bases left in between. CDR3 in amino acids: CSACDRAGTGELFF. The DNA for the CDR3 is TGCAGTGCTTGTGACAGGGCGGGAACCGGGGAGCTGTTTTTT.

CDR3: CASSYSVLVSGEQFF. The CDR3 DNA is TGTGCCAGCAGTTACTCTGTACTAGTGAGTGGGGAGCAGTTCTTC. The chain couples TRBV6-5 to TRBJ2-1; D perhaps matches TRBD2 (5 bases). The CDR3 loop spans 15 amino acids. Trimming took off 0 bases at V and 10 bases at J, with 16 bases between the two ends. Germline CDR1 reads MNHEY; CDR2 reads SVGAGI.

This rearrangement joins TRBV29-1 to TRBJ1-2, with no clear D. This CDR3 has 14 residues. Germline V gene lookup returns CDR1 SQVTM and CDR2 ANQGSEA. V lost 0 bases and J lost 8, with 16 bases in between. The DNA for the CDR3 is TGCAGCGTTGAAGATCTGAACGGGATGGAGGGCTACACCTTC. Its translation is CSVEDLNGMEGYTF.

The chain links TRBV19 to TRBJ2-1; perhaps TRBD2 as D (6 bases). The length of the CDR3 is 15 residues. V was clipped by 2 bases and J by 3 bases, with 11 bases between them. Germline values: CDR1 LNHDA, CDR2 SQIVND (reference sequence). The CDR3 sequence: CASSIWSSDYNEQFF. The CDR3 coding sequence is TGTGCCAGTAGTATATGGTCTAGCGACTACAATGAGCAGTTCTTC. Full variable domain (outside the CDR3, taken from reference TRBV19 and TRBJ2-1): DGGITQSPKYLFRKEGQNVTLSCEQNLNHDAMYWYRQDPGQGLRLIYYSQIVNDFQKGDIAEGYSVSREKKESFPLTVTSAQKNPTAFYLCASSIWSSDYNEQFFGPGTRLTVL.

V usage is TRBV4-1 and J usage is TRBJ2-6, with D uncertain. The CDR3 runs to 17 residues. Germline assignment: CDR1 MGHRA and CDR2 YSYEKL. V lost 0 bases to trimming and J lost 5 bases, with 14 bases between them. This CDR3 is CASSQDPGSVRANVLTF. The CDR3 DNA reads as TGCGCCAGCAGCCAAGATCCTGGCAGTGTGAGGGCCAACGTCCTGACTTTC.

The J gene is TRBJ2-5, the V gene TRBV6-1, with TRBD2 matching 7 bases. The CDR3 length is 14 residues. Germline CDR1 and CDR2: MNHNS and SASEGT. V shed 6 bases and J 5 bases; nucleotides not matched to a gene: 9. This CDR3 reads CASRGLVEYETQYF. As DNA, the CDR3 is TGTGCCAGCAGAGGACTAGTAGAGTATGAGACCCAGTACTTC.

The gene calls are TRBV3-1 and TRBJ2-1, with a tentative D call TRBD2 (6 bases). Trimming stripped 3 bases from V and 7 bases from J, with 22 bases between. This CDR3 has 17 residues. Germline assignment: CDR1 LGHDT and CDR2 YNNKEL (reference sequence). The CDR3 is CASSQRRLEITRNEQFF. CDR3 nucleotide sequence: TGTGCCAGCAGCCAGCGACGACTAGAAATAACCCGGAATGAGCAGTTCTTC.

This clonotype was seen ten or more times. V usage is TRBV6-5 and J usage is TRBJ2-7, with 9 nucleotides matching TRBD1. The CDR3 is 13 residues long. In germline, CDR1 is MNHEY, CDR2 SVGAGI. V lost 5 bases, J lost 3 bases, and 2 bases stayed unmatched. The CDR3 is CASSRDRDYEQYF. Written as DNA, the CDR3 is TGTGCCAGCAGTCGGGACAGGGACTACGAGCAGTACTTC.

The J gene is TRBJ2-5, the V gene TRBV12-5; the D gene is possibly TRBD1 (6 bases). The CDR3 sequence is 16 residues long. V was pared by 6 bases and J by 4 bases, with 21 bases between. The germline V gene has CDR1 LGHNT and CDR2 FRNRAP. CDR3 sequence (DNA): TGTGCTAGTGGCCCTAGCCTGGGGGCCAAGGGAGAGACCCAGTACTTC. Encoded protein: CASGPSLGAKGETQYF.

Note on this clonotype: This could be a read error, since a much larger clone is one nucleotide away. The J gene is TRBJ1-4, the V gene TRBV29-1; the match to TRBD1 covers 7 bases. From germline, CDR1 is SQVTM and CDR2 ANQGSEA. CDR3 length equals 13 residues. For the CDR3, the DNA is TGCAGCGTTGTAGGGACAGATAATGAAAAACGGTTTTTT. It codes for CSVVGTDNEKRFF.

This chain uses TRBV10-3 with TRBJ2-6, with D unresolved. Looked up from germline, CDR1 is ENHRY and CDR2 is SYGVKD. Trimming took 2 bases from V and 0 from J, leaving 8 bases between them. This CDR3 has 16 amino acids. CDR3 nucleotides: TGTGCCATCAGTGAGGGATCAGCCTCTGGGGCCAACGTCCTGACTTTC. It translates to CAISEGSASGANVLTF.

This clonotype showed up just a few times. This CDR3 reads CSVDTQTLNTEAFF. The CDR3 DNA is TGCAGCGTTGACACGCAGACACTGAACACTGAAGCTTTCTTT. The chain links TRBV29-1 to TRBJ1-1; D remains ambiguous. This CDR3 contains 14 residues. Germline assignment: CDR1 SQVTM and CDR2 ANQGSEA. The V end was cut by 3 bases, the J end by 0 bases, with 11 bases between.

The count of this clonotype is one. This rearrangement joins TRBV7-8 to TRBJ2-7, with D hard to call. Between the trimmed V and J ends, which lost 0 bases and 6 bases, there was a span of 9 bases. CDR3 length equals 13 residues. The V gene's germline CDR1 is SGHVS and CDR2 FQNEAQ. CDR3 sequence: CASSLARLSEQYF. The CDR3 DNA sequence: TGTGCCAGCAGCTTAGCCCGCTTATCCGAGCAGTACTTC.